The 21 T cell receptor beta chains listed next were all sequenced from one sample in a study of shared clonotypes between healthy human individuals. TCRdb keeps only in-frame clones here, not all; method: immunoSEQ multiplex PCR. Of hundreds of thousands of clones in the sample, almost 97% were seen once. Sequenced: naive CD4+ T cells sorted from blood. As to subset: CD45RA+ positively selected. These receptors were collected from a woman in her thirties in good health.

This clone was detected only once. This chain links TRBV7-9 with TRBJ1-4, with 9 bases identical to TRBD1. There are 16 residues in the CDR3. The germline V gene encodes CDR1 SEHNR and CDR2 FQNEAQ (reference sequence). V gave up 5 bases and J gave up 6 bases; unmatched junction bases: 10. CDR3 loop: CASSNARDRVYEKLFF. As DNA, the CDR3 is TGTGCCAGCAGCAATGCCCGGGACAGGGTATATGAAAAACTGTTTTTT.

The chain recombines TRBV2 with TRBJ2-3; a possible D gene is TRBD1 (6 bases). The ends were cut back, 7 bases at V and 1 base at J, with 18 bases in the middle. The germline CDR1 and CDR2 sequences are SNHLY and FYNNEI. This CDR3 is built from 16 residues. CDR3 nucleotides: TGTGCCAGCAAACGCCGGGACACATTTGGCACAGATACGCAGTATTTT. Its protein product is CASKRRDTFGTDTQYF.

The V gene is TRBV7-9, the J gene TRBJ2-2; the D gene is possibly TRBD2 (6 bases). The CDR3 is 15 residues long. Germline V gene data show CDR1 as SEHNR and CDR2 as FQNEAQ (reference sequence). V was shortened by 5 bases and J by 4 bases, with 14 bases between the two germline ends. CDR3 protein: CASSPRSGGTGELFF. The DNA of the CDR3 is TGTGCCAGCAGCCCCCGGTCCGGGGGCACCGGGGAGCTGTTTTTT.

The chain combines TRBV28 with TRBJ2-5; TRBD1 aligns across 8 bases. The germline V gene encodes CDR1 MDHEN and CDR2 SYDVKM. The CDR3 is made up of 14 amino acids. V lost 7 bases to trimming and J lost 5 bases; unmatched junction nucleotides: 9. The CDR3 region is CASTRSGGAETQYF. CDR3 in DNA: TGTGCCAGCACCAGGTCAGGGGGCGCGGAGACCCAGTACTTC. The complete variable domain, with remaining parts taken from reference TRBV28 and TRBJ2-5, reads DVKVTQSSRYLVKRTGEKVFLECVQDMDHENMFWYRQDPGLGLRLIYFSYDVKMKEKGDIPEGYSVSREKKERFSLILESASTNQTSMYLCASTRSGGAETQYFGPGTRLLVL.

This rearrangement joins TRBV9 to TRBJ2-3; the D gene is possibly TRBD2 (5 bases). With 0 bases removed from V and 3 bases from J, the gap between germline ends came to 14 bases. The germline V gene has CDR1 SGDLS and CDR2 YYNGEE. This CDR3 comprises 16 residues. CDR3 loop: CASSVDYSPGTDTQYF. CDR3 in DNA: TGTGCCAGCAGCGTAGACTATTCCCCGGGGACAGATACGCAGTATTTT.

The genes are TRBV7-9 and TRBJ1-1, with a possible D match to TRBD1 (5 bases). Germline values: CDR1 SEHNR, CDR2 FQNEAQ (reference sequence). CDR3 length equals 15 residues. The germline V and J ends were trimmed by 7 bases and 0 bases, with 15 bases remaining between them. The DNA for the CDR3 is TGTGCCAGCAACCCCGGCGGGGGATTGAACACTGAAGCTTTCTTT. Protein sequence: CASNPGGGLNTEAFF. The full variable domain, rest sourced from reference TRBV7-9 and TRBJ1-1, is DTGVSQNPRHKITKRGQNVTFRCDPISEHNRLYWYRQTLGQGPEFLTYFQNEAQLEKSRLLSDRFSAERPKGSFSTLEIQRTEQGDSAMYLCASNPGGGLNTEAFFGQGTRLTVV.

The rearrangement joins TRBV6-1 to TRBJ2-7; D is perhaps TRBD2 (5 bases). The CDR3 totals 13 residues. Trimming cost V 3 bases and J 4 bases, with 10 bases left between them. Germline CDR1 reads MNHNS; CDR2 reads SASEGT. DNA of the CDR3: TGTGCCAGCAGTGAGGTTGAGGGATACGAGCAGTACTTC. Its protein is CASSEVEGYEQYF.

The CDR3 DNA reads as TGTGCCAGCAGCCCCCTCGGGACAGACTCCTACGAGCAGTACTTC. Protein: CASSPLGTDSYEQYF. The chain couples TRBV7-6 to TRBJ2-7, with 7 bases identical to TRBD1. Germline lookup yields CDR1 SGHVS and CDR2 FNYEAQ. CDR3 length: 15 amino acids. Losses at the gene ends were 5 bases for V and 0 bases for J; bases not matched to a gene: 7.

The chain has TRBV9 and TRBJ2-1; 8 bases are a match to TRBD1. V dropped 3 bases and J dropped 6; count of bases not matched to a gene: 2. The CDR3 has 13 residues. CDR1 is SGDLS and CDR2 is YYNGEE in the germline V gene. The CDR3 DNA follows: TGTGCCAGCAGCGGGGACAGGCGCAATGAGCAGTTCTTC. This translates into CASSGDRRNEQFF.

The V gene is TRBV28, the J gene TRBJ2-3; 7 nucleotides agree with TRBD2. CDR3 length: 15 residues. In germline, CDR1 is MDHEN, CDR2 SYDVKM. The trim removed 1 base at V and 2 bases at J, leaving 3 bases unmatched. The chain's CDR3 is CASSLFAGDTDTQYF. The CDR3 bases are TGTGCCAGCAGTTTATTTGCGGGAGACACAGATACGCAGTATTTT.

The chain joins TRBV5-1 to TRBJ1-6, with 7 bases lining up with TRBD1. The V gene end was trimmed by 4 bases and the J gene end by 4 bases; junction bases not matched to a gene: 8. CDR3 length equals 16 residues. Germline lookup yields CDR1 SGHRS and CDR2 YFSETQ. This CDR3 is CASSTGTANYNSPLHF. CDR3 coding DNA: TGCGCCAGCAGCACCGGGACAGCAAATTATAATTCACCCCTCCACTTT.

The chain couples TRBV28 to TRBJ2-7, with 10 bases aligning to TRBD1. V lost 5 bases and J lost 7; bases outside the gene matches: 8. CDR1 MDHEN and CDR2 SYDVKM come from the germline V gene. CDR3 length equals 14 residues. In DNA, the CDR3 is TGTGCCAGCAGTGTTGGGACAGGGGTTGGGGAGCAGTACTTC. This gives the protein CASSVGTGVGEQYF. The full variable domain, in which reference TRBV28 and TRBJ2-7 provide the parts outside the CDR3, is DVKVTQSSRYLVKRTGEKVFLECVQDMDHENMFWYRQDPGLGLRLIYFSYDVKMKEKGDIPEGYSVSREKKERFSLILESASTNQTSMYLCASSVGTGVGEQYFGPGTRLTVT.

The chain joins TRBV7-8 to TRBJ1-3; D call uncertain. The germline V gene has CDR1 SGHVS and CDR2 FQNEAQ. V lost 3 bases to trimming and J lost 2 bases, with 14 bases between them. The CDR3 is 16 amino acids. The CDR3 DNA reads TGTGCCAGCAGCTTGGGAGGTTCAATGACTGGAAACACCATATATTTT. Protein product: CASSLGGSMTGNTIYF. Drawing the rest from reference TRBV7-8 and TRBJ1-3, the complete variable domain is GAGVSQSPRYKVAKRGQDVALRCDPISGHVSLFWYQQALGQGPEFLTYFQNEAQLDKSGLPSDRFFAERPEGSVSTLKIQRTQQEDSAVYLCASSLGGSMTGNTIYFGEGSWLTVV.

CDR3 nucleotides: TGTGCCAGCAGCTTTGGGGGAGACAATGAGCAGTTCTTC. Its protein is CASSFGGDNEQFF. This chain uses TRBV5-5 with TRBJ2-1; either TRBD1 or TRBD2 may fit D (5 bases each). The V gene's germline CDR1 is SGHKS and CDR2 YYEKEE (reference sequence). V was pared by 2 bases and J by 5 bases, with 8 bases between. The CDR3 is 13 residues long. The complete variable domain, with remaining parts taken from reference TRBV5-5 and TRBJ2-1, reads DAGVTQSPTHLIKTRGQQVTLRCSPISGHKSVSWYQQVLGQGPQFIFQYYEKEERGRGNFPDRFSARQFPNYSSELNVNALLLGDSALYLCASSFGGDNEQFFGPGTRLTVL.

The V and J genes are TRBV7-2 and TRBJ2-7, with D perhaps assigned TRBD1 or TRBD2 (5 bases each). Trimming removed 1 base from V and 4 bases from J, with 8 bases in between. CDR1 and CDR2 (germline): SGHTA, FQGNSA. The CDR3 has 13 residues. The CDR3 bases are TGTGCCAGCAGCTTAGTCGAGGGGTACGAGCAGTACTTC. Translating gives CASSLVEGYEQYF. The variable domain in full, completed from reference TRBV7-2 and TRBJ2-7, reads GAGVSQSPSNKVTEKGKDVELRCDPISGHTALYWYRQSLGQGLEFLIYFQGNSAPDKSGLPSDRFSAERTGGSVSTLTIQRTQQEDSAVYLCASSLVEGYEQYFGPGTRLTVT.

V is TRBV6-6 and J is TRBJ1-5; D is uncertain. The ends were cut back, 0 bases at V and 6 bases at J, with 3 bases in the middle. From germline, CDR1 is MNHNY and CDR2 SVGAGI (reference sequence). The CDR3 has 12 amino acids. CDR3 protein: CASSYSFQPQHF. CDR3 bases: TGTGCCAGCAGTTACTCGTTTCAGCCCCAGCATTTT.

The chain joins TRBV19 to TRBJ2-6; 7 bases align to TRBD2. CDR3 length: 14 residues. V was clipped by 7 bases and J by 4 bases; unmatched bases: 4. Germline CDR1 LNHDA, CDR2 SQIVND (reference sequence). The CDR3 reads CASIGRSGANVLTF. Written as DNA, the CDR3 is TGTGCCAGTATCGGGAGGTCCGGGGCCAACGTCCTGACTTTC.

CDR3 region: CASSLSDRGRYEQYF. The CDR3 DNA reads as TGTGCCAGCAGTTTATCGGACAGGGGGCGATACGAGCAGTACTTC. The V gene is TRBV28, the J gene TRBJ2-7; 11 bases fit TRBD1. Trimming took 1 base from V and 4 from J; bases not matched to a gene: 3. The V gene's germline CDR1 is MDHEN and CDR2 SYDVKM. The CDR3 consists of 15 residues. The variable domain in full, completed from reference TRBV28 and TRBJ2-7, reads DVKVTQSSRYLVKRTGEKVFLECVQDMDHENMFWYRQDPGLGLRLIYFSYDVKMKEKGDIPEGYSVSREKKERFSLILESASTNQTSMYLCASSLSDRGRYEQYFGPGTRLTVT.

The DNA of the CDR3 is TGTGCCAGCAGCTTAGGGACAGGGAAAAACATTCAGTACTTC. Residues: CASSLGTGKNIQYF. The chain is built from TRBV7-9 and TRBJ2-4; the match to TRBD1 covers 8 bases. Germline V lookup: CDR1 SEHNR, CDR2 FQNEAQ (reference sequence). V shed 1 base, J shed 4 bases, and the junction held 0 bases outside the gene matches. This CDR3 region has 14 residues.

Remarks on this clone: The junction differs from germline at one of its ends, possibly a read error. This sequence joins TRBV5-5 and TRBJ2-2, with D tentatively TRBD1 (6 bases). The germline CDR1 and CDR2 sequences are SGHKS and YYEKEE (reference sequence). This CDR3 is built from 12 residues. The chain's CDR3 is CASSWDKGVLFF. DNA for the CDR3: TGTGCCAGCAGCTGGGACAAAGGGGTGCTGTTTTTT.

This chain links TRBV10-3 with TRBJ2-2, with 9 bases identical to TRBD2. Per germline, CDR1 ENHRY and CDR2 SYGVKD. The CDR3 runs 18 residues. Trimming removed 2 bases from V and 1 base from J; junction bases left unmatched: 8. Here the CDR3 reads CAISEPPWREGNTGELFF. The DNA of the CDR3 is TGTGCCATCAGTGAGCCCCCGTGGCGGGAGGGGAACACCGGGGAGCTGTTTTTT.